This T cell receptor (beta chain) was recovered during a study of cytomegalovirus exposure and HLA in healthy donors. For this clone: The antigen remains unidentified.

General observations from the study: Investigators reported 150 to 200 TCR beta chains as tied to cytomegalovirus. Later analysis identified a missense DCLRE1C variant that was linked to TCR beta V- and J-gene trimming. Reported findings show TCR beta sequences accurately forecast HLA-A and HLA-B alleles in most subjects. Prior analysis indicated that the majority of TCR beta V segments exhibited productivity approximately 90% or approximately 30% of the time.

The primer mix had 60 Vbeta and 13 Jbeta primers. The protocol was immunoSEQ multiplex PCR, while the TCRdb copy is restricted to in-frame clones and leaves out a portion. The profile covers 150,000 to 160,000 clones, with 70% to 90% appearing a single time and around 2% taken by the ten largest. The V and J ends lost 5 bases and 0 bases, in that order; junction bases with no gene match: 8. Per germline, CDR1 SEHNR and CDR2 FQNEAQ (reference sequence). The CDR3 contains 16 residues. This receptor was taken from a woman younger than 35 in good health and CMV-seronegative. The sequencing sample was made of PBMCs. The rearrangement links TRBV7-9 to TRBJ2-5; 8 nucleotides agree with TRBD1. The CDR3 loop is CASSPRTGTYQETQYF. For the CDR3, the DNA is TGTGCCAGCAGCCCTCGGACAGGGACCTACCAAGAGACCCAGTACTTC.